This T cell receptor beta chain is drawn from a study of T cells after yellow fever vaccination. Study-level information: Preparation of fractions with low cell numbers was performed using SMART-Seq v4 Ultra Low Input.

Template switching by 5'RACE produced TCR cDNA, adding a universal primer site and UMIs. TCRdb re-called the 5' RACE reads through MiXCR, storing one row per CDR3 protein. The sample contains about 550,000 distinct CDR3 sequences, roughly 19% of which appear only once. Study outcomes and limitations: Only a small proportion of the clonotypes turned up in both the CD4 and the CD8 compartments, likely arising from convergent recombination. FACS-sorted repertoires could contain abundant clonotypes contaminating from the bulk population.

A word on this clonotype: The target antigen is unknown.

This TCR derives from a man under 40 who received the YFV17D yellow fever vaccine. The sample consisted of PBMCs, taken 15 days after the yellow fever booster vaccination.

The CDR3 loop is CATSRGLAGAETQYF. The CDR3 coding sequence is TGTGCCACCAGCAGAGGGCTAGCGGGAGCAGAGACCCAGTACTTC. This rearrangement joins TRBV15 to TRBJ2-5, with TRBD2 matching 10 bases. This CDR3 is built from 15 residues. V was pared by 1 base and J by 4 bases, with 3 bases of the junction left unmatched. CDR1 and CDR2 from the germline V gene are LNHNV and YYDKDF (reference sequence).